Each of the 10 T cell receptor beta chains below was sequenced from the same sample in a study of blood T cells in healthy people across ages. Together with a sample-barcoded 5' primer, a J-beta primer mix was included in a second PCR lasting roughly 6 to 12 cycles. TCRdb reprocessed the 5' RACE reads with MiXCR, giving one entry per CDR3 protein. Altogether 1.8 million or so distinct CDR3 sequences are present, roughly 43% being singletons, with the ten largest covering 23%. The source material was blood. The receptors originated from a human donor in good health.

This clonotype showed up just a few times. The CDR3, as DNA: TGCAGTGCTAGAGGTGGTTTAGCGGTAGTCGAGGCCCAGTACTTC. It is translated as CSARGGLAVVEAQYF. This chain links TRBV20-1 with TRBJ2-5; a possible D gene is TRBD2 (6 bases). The CDR3 contains 15 residues. Germline V gives CDR1 DFQATT, CDR2 SNEGSKA (reference sequence). V lost 1 base to trimming and J lost 9 bases, with 21 bases between them.

The gene calls are TRBV20-1 and TRBJ2-5, with 11 bases fitting TRBD1. The J call may not be correct, given that the DNA end is closer to TRBJ2-7. The CDR3 is 12 residues long. CDR1 DFQATT and CDR2 SNEGSKA come from the germline V gene (reference sequence). The CDR3 nucleotides read TGCAGTATCGGACAGGGGGCTGACGAGCAGTACTTC. This codes for CSIGQGADEQYF.

There are a few counts of this clonotype. The V and J genes are TRBV11-2 and TRBJ2-5, with D uncertain. This CDR3 comprises 14 residues. Germline CDR1 and CDR2: SGHAT and FQNNGV. V was cut by 1 base and J by 7 bases, with 13 bases left in between. CDR3 bases: TGTGCCAGCAGCTTAGGTGGCAGCTCGGCGACCCAGTACTTC. This gives the protein CASSLGGSSATQYF.

This clonotype came up a few times. The gene calls are TRBV6-2 or TRBV6-3 and TRBJ2-7; D gene uncertain. This CDR3 has 13 amino acids. With 4 bases removed from V and 7 bases from J, the gap between germline ends came to 14 bases. Germline CDR1 reads MNHEY; CDR2 reads SVGEGT. CDR3 residues: CASSSGQVAEQYF. DNA of the CDR3: TGTGCCAGCAGTTCAGGTCAGGTTGCTGAGCAGTACTTC.

The table lists this clonotype with a count of one. At one end the junction does not follow the germline gene, possibly because of a read error. The J gene is TRBJ2-5, the V gene TRBV7-2; D remains ambiguous. CDR1 is SGHTA and CDR2 is FQGNSA in the germline V gene. CDR3 size: 13 residues. CDR3 amino acids: CASSLVGQETQDF. The CDR3, as DNA: TGTGCCAGCAGCTTAGTCGGGCAAGAGACCCAGGACTTC.

This clonotype was recorded a few times. The chain couples TRBV29-1 to TRBJ2-7; TRBD1 might be the D (5 bases). The germline V and J ends were trimmed by 5 bases and 2 bases, with 13 bases remaining between them. The V gene's germline CDR1 is SQVTM and CDR2 ANQGSEA. The CDR3 extends over 13 amino acids. This CDR3 is CSVNEGAPYEQYF. The CDR3 nucleotides are TGCAGCGTTAATGAAGGGGCCCCCTACGAGCAGTACTTC.

The J gene is TRBJ2-3, the V gene TRBV20-1, with D maybe TRBD2 (6 bases). The CDR3 spans 13 residues. The V gene's germline CDR1 is DFQATT and CDR2 SNEGSKA (reference sequence). V was cut by 5 bases and J by 7 bases, with 16 bases left in between. The CDR3 nucleotides read TGCAGTGCTGATAGCGGACGCTCGAATACGCAGTATTTT. It codes for CSADSGRSNTQYF.

This clonotype was seen more than once but under ten times. V usage is TRBV20-1 and J usage is TRBJ2-7; no reliable D call. The length of the CDR3 is 12 residues. V lost 4 bases to trimming and J lost 3 bases, with 10 bases between them. Germline assignment: CDR1 DFQATT and CDR2 SNEGSKA (reference sequence). The CDR3 protein is CSATPTVYEQYF. CDR3 nucleotide sequence: TGCAGTGCTACTCCTACAGTCTACGAGCAGTACTTC.

This clonotype has ten or more counts. J is TRBJ2-3 and V is TRBV7-9; D remains ambiguous. Germline CDR1 SEHNR, CDR2 FQNEAQ (reference sequence). The CDR3 runs 12 residues. V lost 5 bases and J lost 9, with 12 bases in between. This chain's CDR3 is CASSVDQATQYF. The CDR3 bases are TGTGCCAGCAGCGTAGACCAGGCCACGCAGTATTTT.

This clonotype was seen only a few times. The genes are TRBV4-2 and TRBJ2-1; D gene uncertain. The CDR3 is 13 amino acids. The germline gives CDR1 LGHNA, CDR2 YNFKEQ. Trimming stripped 2 bases from V and 8 bases from J, with 10 bases between. The CDR3 DNA is TGTGCCAGCAGCCAATTCGCGCCCGATGAGCAGTTCTTC. Its protein is CASSQFAPDEQFF.